These T cell receptor beta chains were read from a single sample in a study of chemoradiotherapy in HPV16-positive cancers. Measured with immunoSEQ multiplex PCR; TCRdb has only the in-frame clones, and not every one. The table has some 3,000 clones, 70% to 80% seen once. The input for sequencing was tumor tissue, taken from a patient who underwent chemoradiotherapy. The receptors originated from a human donor with HPV-associated anogenital cancer. Each CDR3 is given without its conserved first and last residue. The order of the fields is clone size, J gene, CDR3 length, V gene, CDR3 protein. Only some rows state a clone size, as once, few, many or a class for expanded clones.

clone_size: .; j_call: TRBJ2-7; cdr3_length: 14; v_call: TRBV6-1; cdr3_aa: ASSALPGRSIYEQY
clone_size: few; j_call: TRBJ1-1; cdr3_length: 12; v_call: TRBV30; cdr3_aa: AWSVPGVGTEAF
clone_size: once; j_call: TRBJ2-2; cdr3_length: 13; v_call: TRBV5-4; cdr3_aa: ASSPGLAGTGELF
clone_size: .; j_call: TRBJ2-1; cdr3_length: 12; v_call: TRBV7-3; cdr3_aa: ASSLKTGADEQF
clone_size: .; j_call: TRBJ1-5; cdr3_length: 12; v_call: TRBV6-6; cdr3_aa: ASSLQDTREPQH
clone_size: .; j_call: TRBJ1-2; cdr3_length: 11; v_call: TRBV7-9; cdr3_aa: ASSLAAGRGYT
clone_size: few; j_call: TRBJ1-2; cdr3_length: 10; v_call: TRBV2; cdr3_aa: ASKEYSYGYT
clone_size: .; j_call: TRBJ1-4; cdr3_length: 10; v_call: TRBV4-1; cdr3_aa: ASSRSGEKLF
clone_size: .; j_call: TRBJ2-7; cdr3_length: 15; v_call: TRBV7-2; cdr3_aa: ASSLPGTSGRAREQY
clone_size: .; j_call: TRBJ2-2; cdr3_length: 14; v_call: TRBV28; cdr3_aa: ASRRLAGSGTGELF
clone_size: few; j_call: TRBJ1-5; cdr3_length: 13; v_call: TRBV27; cdr3_aa: ASRQMGQGGQPQH
clone_size: .; j_call: TRBJ2-6; cdr3_length: 13; v_call: TRBV6-5; cdr3_aa: ASTGANSGANVLT
clone_size: once; j_call: TRBJ1-2; cdr3_length: 11; v_call: TRBV10-3; cdr3_aa: AISEPSRGSYT
clone_size: .; j_call: TRBJ1-1; cdr3_length: 13; v_call: TRBV7-9; cdr3_aa: ASSLWDITNTEAF
clone_size: .; j_call: TRBJ2-5; cdr3_length: 13; v_call: TRBV2; cdr3_aa: ASRGTSGGQETQY
clone_size: .; j_call: TRBJ1-2; cdr3_length: 12; v_call: TRBV9; cdr3_aa: ASSPRDRGYGYT
clone_size: .; j_call: TRBJ2-7; cdr3_length: 13; v_call: TRBV5-1; cdr3_aa: ASSLKGSGRYEQY
clone_size: .; j_call: TRBJ2-7; cdr3_length: 12; v_call: TRBV27; cdr3_aa: ASSTGLAAYEQY
clone_size: .; j_call: TRBJ1-1; cdr3_length: 11; v_call: TRBV7-3; cdr3_aa: ASSRDRNTEAF
clone_size: .; j_call: TRBJ2-1; cdr3_length: 13; v_call: TRBV6-6; cdr3_aa: ASSYSQLEGNEQF
clone_size: .; j_call: TRBJ2-2; cdr3_length: 12; v_call: TRBV2; cdr3_aa: ASRLDRNTGELF
clone_size: .; j_call: TRBJ2-5; cdr3_length: 14; v_call: TRBV7-9; cdr3_aa: ASSSQWAGPQETQY
clone_size: .; j_call: TRBJ1-1; cdr3_length: 12; v_call: TRBV19; cdr3_aa: ASSQDRVNTEAF
clone_size: .; j_call: TRBJ2-7; cdr3_length: 13; v_call: TRBV10-1; cdr3_aa: ASRTLQGSSYEQY
clone_size: .; j_call: TRBJ1-2; cdr3_length: 13; v_call: TRBV15; cdr3_aa: ATSLGQGVTEGYT